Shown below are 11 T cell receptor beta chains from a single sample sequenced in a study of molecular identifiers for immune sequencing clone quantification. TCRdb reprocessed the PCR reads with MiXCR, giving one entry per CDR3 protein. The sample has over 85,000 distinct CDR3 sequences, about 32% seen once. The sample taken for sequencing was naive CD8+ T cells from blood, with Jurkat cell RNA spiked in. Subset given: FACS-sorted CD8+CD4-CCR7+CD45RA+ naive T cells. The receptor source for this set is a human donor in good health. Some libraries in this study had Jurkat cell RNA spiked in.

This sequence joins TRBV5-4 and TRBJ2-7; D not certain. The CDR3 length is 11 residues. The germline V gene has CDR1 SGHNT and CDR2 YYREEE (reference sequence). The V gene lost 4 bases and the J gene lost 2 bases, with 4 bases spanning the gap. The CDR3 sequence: CASSTTYEQYF. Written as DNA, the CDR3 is TGTGCCAGCAGCACGACCTACGAGCAGTACTTC.

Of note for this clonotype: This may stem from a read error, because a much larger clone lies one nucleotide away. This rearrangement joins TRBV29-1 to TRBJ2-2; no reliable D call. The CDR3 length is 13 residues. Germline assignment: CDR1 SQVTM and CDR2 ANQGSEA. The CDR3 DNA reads TGCAGCGCGGATAAAGAAAACATCGGGGAGCTGTTTTTT. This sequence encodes CSADKENIGELFF.

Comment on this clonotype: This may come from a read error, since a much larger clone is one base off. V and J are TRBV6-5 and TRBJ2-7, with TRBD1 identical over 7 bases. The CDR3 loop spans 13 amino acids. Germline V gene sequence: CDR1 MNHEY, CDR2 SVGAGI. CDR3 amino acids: CVSSYRDSYEQYF. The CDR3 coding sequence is TGTGTCAGCAGTTACAGGGACAGCTACGAGCAGTACTTC.

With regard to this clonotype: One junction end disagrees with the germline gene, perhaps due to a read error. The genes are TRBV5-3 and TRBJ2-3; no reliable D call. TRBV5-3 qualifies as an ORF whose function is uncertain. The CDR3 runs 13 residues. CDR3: CASSWTNTDTQNF. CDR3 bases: TGTGCCAGCAGCTGGACGAACACAGATACGCAGAATTTT.

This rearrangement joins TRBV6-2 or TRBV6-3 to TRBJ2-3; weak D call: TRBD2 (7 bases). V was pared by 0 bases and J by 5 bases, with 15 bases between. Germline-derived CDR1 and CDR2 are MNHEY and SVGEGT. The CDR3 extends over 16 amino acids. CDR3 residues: CASSYSRGRGGDTQYF. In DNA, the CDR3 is TGTGCCAGCAGTTACTCCCGCGGGAGAGGGGGAGATACGCAGTATTTT.

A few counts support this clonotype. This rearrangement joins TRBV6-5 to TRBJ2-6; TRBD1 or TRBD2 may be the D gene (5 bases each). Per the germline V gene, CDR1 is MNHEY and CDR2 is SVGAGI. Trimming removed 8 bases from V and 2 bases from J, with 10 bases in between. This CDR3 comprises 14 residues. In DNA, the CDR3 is TGTGCCAGCCGGTGGGGGACTGGGGCCAACGTCCTGACTTTC. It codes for CASRWGTGANVLTF.

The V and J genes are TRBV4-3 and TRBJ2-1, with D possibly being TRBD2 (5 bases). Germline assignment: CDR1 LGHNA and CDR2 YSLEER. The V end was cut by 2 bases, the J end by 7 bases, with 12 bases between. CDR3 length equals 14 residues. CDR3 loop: CASSQFGLRNEQFF. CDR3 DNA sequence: TGCGCCAGCAGCCAATTTGGACTGAGGAATGAGCAGTTCTTC.

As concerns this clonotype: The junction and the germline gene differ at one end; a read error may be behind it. The CDR3 DNA reads as TGCGCCAGCAGCTTGGGAGACAGTTCCTACGAGCATTGCTTC. This codes for CASSLGDSSYEHCF. The chain employs TRBV5-1 and TRBJ2-7; tentatively, D is TRBD1 (5 bases). This CDR3 is 14 amino acids long. Germline CDR1 SGHRS, CDR2 YFSETQ.

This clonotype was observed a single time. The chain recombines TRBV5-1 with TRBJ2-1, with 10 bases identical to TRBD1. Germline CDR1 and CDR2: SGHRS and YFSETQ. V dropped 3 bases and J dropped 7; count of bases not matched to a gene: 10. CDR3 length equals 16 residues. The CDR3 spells CASSYTGTGVWNEQFF. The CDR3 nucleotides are TGCGCCAGCAGCTACACCGGGACAGGGGTTTGGAATGAGCAGTTCTTC.

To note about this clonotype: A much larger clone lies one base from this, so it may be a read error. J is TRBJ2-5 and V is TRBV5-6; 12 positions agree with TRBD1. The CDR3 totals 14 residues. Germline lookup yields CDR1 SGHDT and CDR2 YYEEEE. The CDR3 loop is CVSSLGTGGAAQYF. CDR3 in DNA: TGTGTCAGCAGCTTGGGGACAGGGGGCGCGGCCCAGTACTTC.

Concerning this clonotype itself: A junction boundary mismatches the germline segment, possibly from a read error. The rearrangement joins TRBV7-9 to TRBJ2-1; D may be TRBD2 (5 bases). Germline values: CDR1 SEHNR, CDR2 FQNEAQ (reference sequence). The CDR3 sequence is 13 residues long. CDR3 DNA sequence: TGTGCCGGCAGATCTAGCCCGTACAATGAGCAGTTCTTC. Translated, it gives CAGRSSPYNEQFF.